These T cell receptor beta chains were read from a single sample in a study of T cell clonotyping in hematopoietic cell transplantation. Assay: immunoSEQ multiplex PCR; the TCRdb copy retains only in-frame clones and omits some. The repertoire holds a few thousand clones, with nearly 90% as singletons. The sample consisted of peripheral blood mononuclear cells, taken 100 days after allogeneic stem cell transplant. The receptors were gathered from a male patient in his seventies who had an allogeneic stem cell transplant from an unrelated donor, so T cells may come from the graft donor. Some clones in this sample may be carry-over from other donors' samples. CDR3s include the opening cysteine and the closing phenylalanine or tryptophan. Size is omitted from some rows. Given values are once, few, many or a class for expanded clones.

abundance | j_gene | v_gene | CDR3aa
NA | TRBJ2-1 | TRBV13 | CASILGGVYNEQFF
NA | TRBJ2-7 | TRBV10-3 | CAISESTRAGGQREQYF
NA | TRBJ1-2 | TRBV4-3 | CASSQEPGVNYGYTF
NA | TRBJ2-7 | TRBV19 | CASSVTRGSNYGEQYF
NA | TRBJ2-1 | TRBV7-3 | CASSLAGGPNEQFF
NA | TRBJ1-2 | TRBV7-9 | CASSLSTGLGYGYTF
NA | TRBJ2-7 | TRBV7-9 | CASSLVAGYHEQYF
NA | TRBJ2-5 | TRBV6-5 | CASRSGVAKETQYF
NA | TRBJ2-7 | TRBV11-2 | CASAGFAAYEQYF
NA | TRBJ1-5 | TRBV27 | CASSYRVNQPQHF
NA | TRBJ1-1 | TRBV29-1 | CSARLPPNTEAFF
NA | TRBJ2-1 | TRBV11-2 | CASSLVSGLRSHNEQFF
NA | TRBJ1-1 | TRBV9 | CASSTLGDTEAFF
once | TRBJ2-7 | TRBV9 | CASSPGDGGYEQYF
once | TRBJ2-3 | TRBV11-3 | CASSFGTSELTDTQYF
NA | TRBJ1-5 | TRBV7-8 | CASSLAGQINQPQHF
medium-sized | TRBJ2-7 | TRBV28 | CASTLAGDSYEQYF
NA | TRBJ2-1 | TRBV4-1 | CASSQGLAGPSNWVFF
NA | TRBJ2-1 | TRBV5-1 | CASSLPSGSGNEQFF
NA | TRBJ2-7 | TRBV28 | CASTQAYEQYF
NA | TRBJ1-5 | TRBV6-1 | CATQGYNQPQHF
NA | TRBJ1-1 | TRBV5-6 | CASSLMGDLEAFF
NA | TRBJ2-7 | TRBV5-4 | CASSASGDTYYEQYF
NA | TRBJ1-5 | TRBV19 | CASSIWTGRDQPQHF
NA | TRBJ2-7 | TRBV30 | CAWSKEIAGGASYEQYF
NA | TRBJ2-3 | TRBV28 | CASSPVGFGDTQYF
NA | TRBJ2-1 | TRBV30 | CAWSPPAGFSYNEQFF
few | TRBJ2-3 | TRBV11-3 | CASSFRQGTDTQYF
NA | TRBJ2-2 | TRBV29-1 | CSARAGTAMNTGELFF
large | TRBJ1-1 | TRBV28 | CASSQVLDTEAFF
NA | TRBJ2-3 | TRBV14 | CASSRRGRPDTQYF
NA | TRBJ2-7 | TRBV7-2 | CASSLGGALTYEQYF
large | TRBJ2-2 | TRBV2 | CAGDRGLTGELFF
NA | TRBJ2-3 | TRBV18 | CASSSGTGGDTQYF
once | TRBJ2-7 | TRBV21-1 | CASSKYGVGFYEQYF
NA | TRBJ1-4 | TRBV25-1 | CASSAAGTKEKLFF
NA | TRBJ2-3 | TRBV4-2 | CASSQDLWTSGSTDTQYF
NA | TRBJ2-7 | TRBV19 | CASSSKQGRSSYEQYF
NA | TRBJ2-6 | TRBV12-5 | CASGCGSSGQSRANVLTF
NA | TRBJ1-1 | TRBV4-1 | CASSQVVGTEAFF
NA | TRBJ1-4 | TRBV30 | CAWSVGTTNEKLFF
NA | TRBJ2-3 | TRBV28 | CASSLTTGAKGWDTQYF